This T cell receptor (beta chain) was captured in a study of PD-L1 blockade in urothelial cancer (TCRdb year 2017). Some background on the complete study: Therapy was started in the mid-2010s for all patients, and atezolizumab 1,200 mg was administered intravenously every 3 weeks. An exploratory multi-omic analysis was conducted of the somatic, immune and clinical correlates of response to PD-L1 blockade with atezolizumab in urothelial cancer. In the same patients, pretreatment tumors underwent whole exome sequencing and RNA sequencing in addition to TCR sequencing. Ten or so patients reached durable clinical benefit, while 20 or so patients did not. About 85% of the roughly 29 patients were identified as males with urothelial cancer of bladder origin, and a prior smoking history was reported by 18 of 29 patients. Blood samples were analyzed 3 weeks after the start of treatment (second dose) and 6 weeks after the start of treatment. Durable clinical benefit was defined as a progression-free survival longer than 6 months, and TCR features were additionally tested against progression-free survival and overall survival. A median of about 140,000 T cells and just over 80,000 unique TCRs was obtained from blood samples, and a median clonality of around 0.08 was observed. Pretreatment tumor samples, along with matched peripheral blood serially collected before and after atezolizumab treatment, were subjected to TCR sequencing. Around 30 patients had pretreatment blood TCR-seq, some 25 had at least one posttreatment blood collection, and some 25 had tumor TCR-seq. An ECOG performance status of 0 or 1 was recorded for the patients, and 0 to 3 prior chemotherapy regimens had been received by the patients. The paper as a whole reports these results and caveats: Improved progression-free and overall survival was associated with having pretreatment peripheral blood TCR clonality below the median. At 3 weeks after the start of treatment, tumor-associated TCR clones in peripheral blood had expanded more in patients with durable benefit (n ≈ 23, p = 0.022). Because of the small sample size (n ≈ 31) and the many exploratory analyses performed, the results are intended to be regarded as hypothesis-generating.

The CDR3 covers 15 residues, taking in both the cysteine and the phenylalanine. The sequence is cut down to CDR3 DNA, 45 bases in frame from base 1. According to the germline V gene, CDR1 reads KGHSH and CDR2 reads LQKENI. Trimming takes 2 bases from V and 2 bases from J, and the germline ends sit 12 bases apart. Each PCR received spiked-in synthetic TCR analog templates so that absolute template abundance could be estimated from read counts. Using the immunoSEQ assay, TCRbeta CDR3 regions were amplified from genomic DNA with bias-controlled V and J gene primers. Sequencing of rearranged TCRbeta segments was performed at approximately 20X coverage. The paper's processing steps were these. Sequencing errors were corrected by clustering and CDR3s were annotated against IMGT to assign V, D and J genes. Out-of-frame and stop-codon sequences were excluded, and only productive TCRbeta rearrangements were used in downstream analyses. To compute clonality, Shannon entropy was normalized by the log of the number of unique productive sequences and then subtracted from one. Clones differing between time points or between blood and tumor were identified using Fisher's exact test with Benjamini-Hochberg correction, with an adjusted p below 0.01 applied as the threshold. What TCRdb holds here is the immuneACCESS table cut down to in-frame rearrangements. Part of the clones is not present; checked against another copy, under half of the missing clones reflect an unresolved V gene, and the others are unexplained. For V, J and clone size, that table is used; D and trimming come from the DNA. This sample is represented by more than 75,000 clones; more than 90% of them were singletons. Together, the top ten hold over 8.5% of the sample.

Concerning this clone: It has no known antigen specificity. No much larger clone exists at a distance of one base, and base qualities are not known.

A cohort of roughly 30 patients with locally advanced or metastatic urothelial carcinoma, treated at Memorial Sloan Kettering on a trial protocol, was included. Peripheral blood mononuclear cells were collected pretreatment and during treatment, at between 1 and 8 total time points per patient. The Qiagen DNeasy Blood extraction kit was used to purify genomic DNA from total PBMCs and tumor samples. PBMCs were collected pretreatment and during treatment and were isolated and stored as previously described. This TCR derives from a man aged 60 to 69 with urothelial cancer. The material was PBMCs, obtained around atezolizumab (anti-PD-L1) treatment. This sequence uses TRBV18 and TRBJ1-1; the best D guess is TRBD1, with 6 bases matching. The CDR3 reads as follows: CASSPDRTYNTEAFF. In nucleotide form, the sequence is TGTGCCAGCTCACCAGACAGGACCTACAACACTGAAGCTTTCTTT.